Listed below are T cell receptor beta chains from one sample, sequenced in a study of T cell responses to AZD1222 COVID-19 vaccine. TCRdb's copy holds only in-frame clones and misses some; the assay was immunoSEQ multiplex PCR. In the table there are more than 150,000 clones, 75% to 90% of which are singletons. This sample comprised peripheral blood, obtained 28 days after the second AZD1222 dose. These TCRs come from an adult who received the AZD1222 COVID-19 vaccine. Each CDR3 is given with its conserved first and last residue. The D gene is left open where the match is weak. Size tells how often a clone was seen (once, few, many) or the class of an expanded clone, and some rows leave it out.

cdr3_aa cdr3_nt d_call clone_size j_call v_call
CASRERGGVYEQYF TGTGCCAGCAGGGAGAGGGGAGGCGTCTACGAGCAGTACTTC - - TRBJ2-7 TRBV2
CASSVVSGWGNYGYTF TGTGCCAGCAGCGTAGTTTCAGGGTGGGGGAACTATGGCTACACCTTC - - TRBJ1-2 TRBV9
CASSLGPRDEKLFF TGCGCCAGCAGCTTGGGCCCCAGGGATGAAAAACTGTTTTTT - - TRBJ1-4 TRBV5-1
CASSLAGVGQDTHNEQFF TGTGCCAGCAGCTTAGCTGGGGTGGGACAGGACACCCACAATGAGCAGTTCTTC TRBD1 - TRBJ2-1 TRBV7-6
CASGPKWGYTF TGTGCCAGCGGCCCCAAATGGGGCTACACCTTC - few TRBJ1-2 TRBV28
CASSLALDGNTEAFF TGCGCCAGCAGCTTGGCCTTGGACGGGAACACTGAAGCTTTCTTT - - TRBJ1-1 TRBV5-1
CASSSPGTGFGQPQHF TGTGCCAGCAGCAGTCCCGGGACAGGGTTCGGACAGCCCCAGCATTTT TRBD1 - TRBJ1-5 TRBV27
CSARDVSPLHF TGCAGTGCTAGAGATGTTTCCCCCCTCCACTTT - - TRBJ1-6 TRBV20-1
CASTQGYEQYF TGTGCCAGTACCCAAGGCTACGAGCAGTACTTC - - TRBJ2-7 TRBV19
CASSLPGLFSGANVLTF TGTGCCAGCAGTCTACCGGGCCTATTCTCTGGGGCCAACGTCCTGACTTTC - - TRBJ2-6 TRBV28
CASSFPKPEKLFF TGTGCCAGCAGTTTCCCTAAACCCGAAAAACTGTTTTTT - few TRBJ1-4 TRBV28
CASSARVNNSPLHF TGTGCCAGCAGCGCCCGGGTCAATAATTCACCCCTCCACTTT - - TRBJ1-6 TRBV9
CASSDSGQGSGYTF TGTGCCAGCAGTGATTCGGGACAGGGGTCTGGCTACACCTTC TRBD1 once TRBJ1-2 TRBV6-1
CASSYGPGTEAFF TGCGCCAGCAGCTACGGACCGGGCACTGAAGCTTTCTTT - - TRBJ1-1 TRBV4-3
CASSQDPGARSYNEQFF TGCGCCAGCAGCCAAGATCCGGGGGCTCGGTCCTACAATGAGCAGTTCTTC - - TRBJ2-1 TRBV4-3
CASILSKLRTEAFF TGTGCCAGCATCCTCTCAAAACTGAGAACTGAAGCTTTCTTT - - TRBJ1-1 TRBV28
CASRGIAGEQYF TGTGCCAGCAGGGGGATAGCGGGGGAGCAGTACTTC TRBD2 - TRBJ2-7 TRBV28
CASSLLVSGELFF TGTGCCAGCAGCCTGCTAGTCTCCGGGGAGCTGTTTTTT - - TRBJ2-2 TRBV7-3
CASRLRGDPRDTQYF TGTGCCAGCCGCCTGAGGGGAGACCCCCGGGATACGCAGTATTTT - - TRBJ2-3 TRBV7-2
CASSSGWVDEQFF TGTGCCAGCAGTTCAGGCTGGGTCGATGAGCAGTTCTTC - - TRBJ2-1 TRBV5-4
CASRCYSNQPQHF TGTGCCAGCCGGTGCTATAGCAATCAGCCCCAGCATTTT - - TRBJ1-5 TRBV7-4
CASSETDWKSTDTQYF TGTGCCAGCAGCGAGACGGACTGGAAATCCACAGATACGCAGTATTTT - - TRBJ2-3 TRBV9
CASSLGQGWTEAFF TGCGCCAGCAGCTTGGGACAGGGCTGGACTGAAGCTTTCTTT TRBD1 - TRBJ1-1 TRBV5-1
CASSDGLAGVGSNEQFF TGTGCCAGCAGCGATGGACTAGCGGGAGTCGGTTCGAATGAGCAGTTCTTC TRBD2 - TRBJ2-1 TRBV2
CASSPQGGYTGELFF TGTGCCAGCAGCCCTCAGGGGGGCTACACCGGGGAGCTGTTTTTT - - TRBJ2-2 TRBV9
CAISSNTEAFF TGTGCCATCAGCTCCAACACTGAAGCTTTCTTT - - TRBJ1-1 TRBV10-3
CASSLELTASDTGELFF TGTGCCAGCAGCTTGGAATTGACAGCCTCTGATACCGGGGAGCTGTTTTTT - - TRBJ2-2 TRBV5-8
CASSSPGQSNYEQYF TGCGCCAGCAGCTCTCCCGGACAGAGTAACTACGAGCAGTACTTC - - TRBJ2-7 TRBV5-1
CASSEDSYGYTF TGTGCCAGCAGTGAGGACAGCTATGGCTACACCTTC - - TRBJ1-2 TRBV25-1